Listed below are T cell receptor beta chains from one sample, sequenced in a study of tumor and adjacent non-tumor tissue in lung cancer. TCRdb redid the calling of the multiplex PCR reads with MiXCR, one entry per CDR3 protein. Altogether about 76,000 distinct CDR3 sequences are present, less than 75% being singletons, with the ten largest covering roughly 12%. The sequenced sample was lung tumor tissue. Receptor source: a woman in her 70s with non-small cell lung cancer. Both conserved end residues are part of each CDR3. Fields, in order: V gene, J gene, D gene, clone size, CDR3 DNA, CDR3 protein. The D gene is left open where the match is weak. Rows may omit the clone size; those that give it use once, few, many or a size class.

TRBV6-5	TRBJ1-6	TRBD1	many	TGTGCCAGCAGTCGGGACAGGACGTTGGGTTCACCCCTCCACTTT	CASSRDRTLGSPLHF
TRBV6-1	TRBJ1-1	.	.	TGTGCCTGCACAATGGGGCGAAACACTGAAGCTTTCTTC	CACTMGRNTEAFF
TRBV4-2	TRBJ2-3	TRBD2	many	TGTGCCAGCAGCGTTCGACTAGCGGGAGAAATGGATACGCAGTATTTT	CASSVRLAGEMDTQYF
TRBV4-2	TRBJ2-1	.	.	TGTGCCAGCAGCCAAAGTCAGGGAGTCACCAATGTGCAGTTCTTC	CASSQSQGVTNVQFF
TRBV4-1	TRBJ2-3	TRBD2	many	TGCGCCAGCAGCCAAGGGACTAGCGGTCGGGGTTCATCAGATACGCAGTATTTT	CASSQGTSGRGSSDTQYF
TRBV11-3	TRBJ2-1	TRBD2	.	TGTGCCTGCAGTCCCCGGACTAGCTCCTACAATGAGCAGTTCTTC	CACSPRTSSYNEQFF
TRBV6-5	TRBJ1-1	.	.	TGTGCCAGCAGTTACGATTGGGGCATCAGAGCTTTCTTT	CASSYDWGIRAFF
TRBV20-1	TRBJ2-5	.	.	TGCAGTGCTAGTTCACTAGTGGATCAAGAGACCCAGTACTTC	CSASSLVDQETQYF
TRBV4-1	TRBJ1-5	.	.	TGCGCCAGCAGCCAAGGCGTAGGGGCCAATGGGCAGTCCCAACATTTT	CASSQGVGANGQSQHF
TRBV12-3/TRBV12-4	TRBJ1-1	.	.	TGTGCCAGAACTGGACGGGGGTCACCTTTCTTT	CARTGRGSPFF
TRBV28	TRBJ1-2	.	.	TGTGCCAACCGGGACGGAGGTAATTATGGCTACACCTTC	CANRDGGNYGYTF
TRBV4-1	TRBJ2-1	TRBD2	.	TGCGACAACAGCCACCACGGGACTAGCGGAGCATTTGGGCAGTTCTTC	CDNSHHGTSGAFGQFF
TRBV20-1	TRBJ2-3	TRBD2	.	TGCAGTGCCCAACGACTAGCGGGAGGAGCAGATATGCAGTATTTT	CSAQRLAGGADMQYF
TRBV6-6	TRBJ2-1	TRBD2	.	TGTGCCAGCAGAGACCCTACTAGCGTGAAGGCCTGGGAGCAGTTCTTC	CASRDPTSVKAWEQFF
TRBV11-2	TRBJ2-6	.	.	TGTACCAGCAGCTCAGATCTCTCTGGGGCCAACGTCCTGACTTTC	CTSSSDLSGANVLTF
TRBV29-1	TRBJ2-3	.	.	TGCAGCGTTGGGAATGGCACAGATATGCAGTATTTT	CSVGNGTDMQYF
TRBV29-1	TRBJ1-1	.	once	TGCGGCGTTGATCTAGGGAACATTGAAGCTTTCTTT	CGVDLGNIEAFF
TRBV12-3/TRBV12-4	TRBJ2-2	TRBD2	.	TGTGCCGGCAGCCGCGGAGCTAGCGGGCCCGGGGAGTTGTTTTTT	CAGSRGASGPGELFF
TRBV20-1	TRBJ1-1	.	many	TGCAGTGCCACCTGGGATAACACTGAAGCTTTCTTT	CSATWDNTEAFF
TRBV4-2	TRBJ2-5	.	.	TGTGCCAGCAGCCAGGCTAGCGTGCCCAAGCAAGAGACCCAGTACTTC	CASSQASVPKQETQYF
TRBV6-6	TRBJ2-1	TRBD2	once	TGTGGCATCCGCCTGACTAGCAGGGTGCACAATGAGCAGTTCTTC	CGIRLTSRVHNEQFF
TRBV10-3	TRBJ1-2	TRBD1	.	TGTGCCGTCTGTGAGTCAAGGAAGACAGGGCGGTCCGATGAGGGCTACACCTTC	CAVCESRKTGRSDEGYTF
TRBV6-5	TRBJ2-1	TRBD1	.	TGTGCCAGCAGTACCACCTCGGGACAGTGCTACAATGAACAGTTCTTC	CASSTTSGQCYNEQFF
TRBV11-3	TRBJ2-1	TRBD2	.	TGTGCCAGCAACCTAGACACTCGGACTAGCGGCGAGCACTTCTTC	CASNLDTRTSGEHFF
TRBV24-1	TRBJ1-5	.	many	TGTGCCACGGCTGAAGGGGACAACTTGAATCAGCCCCAGCATTTT	CATAEGDNLNQPQHF
TRBV4-2	TRBJ2-1	TRBD2	.	TGTGCCGGCAGCCAGATGACTAGCGAGAGTGATGAGCAGTTCTTC	CAGSQMTSESDEQFF
TRBV6-2/TRBV6-3	TRBJ2-1	TRBD2	.	TGTGCCAGCAGCCCCGAATCTCGGGTAGCGGGAGCCGGGCCGTTCTTC	CASSPESRVAGAGPFF
TRBV11-2	TRBJ2-1	.	.	TGTGCGAGCAGCCCCGGGATTAGCGGCCTTAATGAGCAGTTCTTC	CASSPGISGLNEQFF
TRBV4-2	TRBJ2-7	.	.	TGTGCCAGCAGCCAAGTACTAGTGGGAGACCCCAGCGAGCAGTACTTC	CASSQVLVGDPSEQYF
TRBV11-1	TRBJ2-1	TRBD2	.	TGTGCCAGCAGCTTAGACGGAGCGGGAGGTCTTGATGGGCAGTTCTTC	CASSLDGAGGLDGQFF
TRBV5-1	TRBJ2-2	TRBD2	.	TGCGCCAGCAACTCATCCCGGACTAGCGTTACCGGGGAGCTGTTTTTT	CASNSSRTSVTGELFF
TRBV7-9	TRBJ2-7	.	.	TGTGCCAGCAGCTACTGGACAGGGCGGGGGCTGACCTACGAGCAGTACTTC	CASSYWTGRGLTYEQYF
TRBV20-1	TRBJ2-1	TRBD1	many	TGCAGTGCTAGGCAGGACAGGGGGGACGTCGATGAGCAGTTCTTC	CSARQDRGDVDEQFF
TRBV6-5	TRBJ2-3	.	.	TGTGCCAGCAGCTGGTCTAGCGGAGGGGGGGCAGATACGCAGTATTTT	CASSWSSGGGADTQYF
TRBV5-1	TRBJ2-7	TRBD1	.	TGCGCCAGCTGCCTGGACAGGGCACTTAGCGAGCAGTACTTC	CASCLDRALSEQYF
TRBV20-1	TRBJ2-7	.	.	TGCAGTGTGGGCCCCTACGAGCAGTACTTC	CSVGPYEQYF
TRBV29-1	TRBJ1-4	.	.	TGCAGTGTCGGATTGGGGGGGACTAATGAAAAATTGATTTTT	CSVGLGGTNEKLIF
TRBV4-2	TRBJ1-6	TRBD1	.	TGTGCCAGCAGCCTAATTACAGGGGCACATAATTCACCCCTCCACTTT	CASSLITGAHNSPLHF
TRBV29-1	TRBJ2-7	.	.	TGCAGCGTTGCGTATGGATCCTACGAGCAGTACTTC	CSVAYGSYEQYF
TRBV4-1	TRBJ1-2	.	.	TGCGCCAGTAGCCAAGAAGGGGGGACTAACTATGGCTACACCTTC	CASSQEGGTNYGYTF
TRBV6-5	TRBJ1-1	.	.	TGTACCAGCAATTTATCAGGGGAAATGAACAGTGAAGTTTTCTTT	CTSNLSGEMNSEVFF
TRBV4-1	TRBJ2-7	.	.	TGCGCCAACAGCCAAGATAAAGCGTCCTTGCGGTACGAGCAGTACTTC	CANSQDKASLRYEQYF
TRBV2	TRBJ2-2	.	few	TGTGCCAGCAGTGGGGGAGAAGTGCTTCCCGGGGAGCTGTTTTTT	CASSGGEVLPGELFF
TRBV29-1	TRBJ2-1	.	once	TGCAGCGTCGAAACCGGGACAATTTACAATGAGCAGTTCTTC	CSVETGTIYNEQFF
TRBV29-1	TRBJ1-1	.	.	TGCAGAGTCATGGGGGGGTTTGGTGAAGCTTTCTTT	CRVMGGFGEAFF
TRBV12-3/TRBV12-4	TRBJ2-7	.	.	TGTGCCAGCAGTCAGGGCCCCGCCAACGAACAGTACTTC	CASSQGPANEQYF
TRBV4-2	TRBJ1-1	TRBD1	.	TGTGCCGGCAGCCCGGGACAGTTCAGGGTTAGTAACACTGAAGCTTTCTTC	CAGSPGQFRVSNTEAFF
TRBV9	TRBJ2-7	.	.	TGTGCCAGCAGCTTAGAACCCGGGACTGTCTCCTACGAGCAGTACTTC	CASSLEPGTVSYEQYF
TRBV25-1	TRBJ1-3	TRBD1	.	TGTGCCAGCAGCTATGACAGGGCGTGTGGAAACACCATATATTTT	CASSYDRACGNTIYF
TRBV9	TRBJ2-5	TRBD1	.	TGTGCCAGCAACGCAATACAGGGGCAGGGAGAGACCCAGTACTTC	CASNAIQGQGETQYF
TRBV9	TRBJ1-2	.	many	TGTGCCAGCAGCGCAGGGGACTTATCTGGCTATGGCTACACCTTC	CASSAGDLSGYGYTF
TRBV11-1	TRBJ2-1	.	.	TGCGTCAGCAGCCTAGATATGGCGGAAGCCTACAATGAGCAGTTTTTC	CVSSLDMAEAYNEQFF